These 6 T cell receptor beta chains share one sample of origin, sequenced in a study of T cells in Graves' hyperthyroidism and ophthalmopathy (dated by TCRdb to about 2019). Library creation used multiplex PCR. TCRdb lists the instrument as Illumina HiSeq 2000. TCR beta CDR3 regions were amplified from RNA transcripts. The first round of RT-PCR for the TCR CDR3 was performed with the HTBI primer set and the Qiagen OneStep RT-PCR kit. Clones were called with MiXCR by TCRdb after fastp trimmed the public reads at Q25, and only in-frame beta chains were retained. CDR3 protein sequences are deduplicated, and each keeps its most common genes and DNA. In this sample the table shows fewer than 450,000 distinct CDR3 sequences, over 12% of which occur a single time. The ten biggest clones cover 25% to 30% of the sample. The sample taken for sequencing was blood. Receptors originate from a man in his forties or fifties with Graves' ophthalmopathy.

This clonotype was seen many times. V gene TRBV11-3 combines with J gene TRBJ2-1; D gene ambiguous. The V end was cut by 0 bases, the J end by 4 bases, with 4 bases between. The CDR3 totals 13 residues. The germline gives CDR1 SGHNT, CDR2 YENEEA. The CDR3 DNA follows: TGTGCCAGCAGCTTAGACCCTTACAATGAGCAGTTCTTC. Protein product: CASSLDPYNEQFF. Drawing the rest from reference TRBV11-3 and TRBJ2-1, the complete variable domain is EAGVVQSPRYKIIEKKQPVAFWCNPISGHNTLYWYLQNLGQGPELLIRYENEEAVDDSQLPKDRFSAERLKGVDSTLKIQPAELGDSAVYLCASSLDPYNEQFFGPGTRLTVL.

The rearrangement links TRBV7-3 to TRBJ2-3; 8 bases map to TRBD2. Germline V gives CDR1 SGHTA, CDR2 FQGTGA. The J segment lost 4 bases and the V segment lost 3 bases, leaving 15 bases of the junction unmatched. The CDR3 extends over 18 amino acids. CDR3 DNA sequence: TGTGCCAGCAGCTTGGGACTAGGACATCACGACGGTGCAGATACGCAGTATTTT. Protein: CASSLGLGHHDGADTQYF.

This rearrangement joins TRBV19 to TRBJ2-3; 9 bases match TRBD2. CDR3 length equals 16 residues. CDR1 is LNHDA, CDR2 SQIVND, per germline (reference sequence). With V trimmed by 4 bases and J by 0 bases, 5 bases remained unmatched. CDR3 DNA sequence: TGTGCCAGTAGTACGCCCACTAGCGGGAGCACAGATACGCAGTATTTT. It yields the protein CASSTPTSGSTDTQYF.

This clonotype was seen repeatedly, ten times or more. The chain is built from TRBV18 and TRBJ1-4, with a possible D match to TRBD1 (6 bases). This CDR3 contains 15 residues. Trimming stripped 3 bases from V and 8 bases from J, with 16 bases between. CDR1 and CDR2 from the germline V gene are KGHSH and LQKENI. CDR3 protein: CASSPYRTEIEKLFF. Here the CDR3 DNA reads TGTGCCAGCTCACCGTACAGGACAGAGATCGAAAAACTGTTTTTT.

In this sample, this clonotype turned up a few times. The chain is built from TRBV18 and TRBJ2-1; the match to TRBD2 covers 13 bases. The CDR3 extends over 16 amino acids. Per germline, CDR1 KGHSH and CDR2 LQKENI. V lost 3 bases to trimming and J lost 6 bases; unmatched junction nucleotides: 5. Written as DNA, the CDR3 is TGTGCCAGCTCACCGGGAACTAGCGGGAGGGGCAATGAGCAGTTCTTC. Translation: CASSPGTSGRGNEQFF.

Remarks on this clonotype: With a much larger clone just one base away, this may be a read error. The CDR3 bases are TGTGCCAGCGGTTCCCAGCCGACAGGGGTTAATTCACCCCTCCACTTT. Translation: CASGSQPTGVNSPLHF. V gene TRBV6-9 combines with J gene TRBJ1-6; 8 nucleotides agree with TRBD1. After removal of 8 bases from V and 6 bases from J, the junction contained 12 bases not matched to a gene. Germline V gene sequence: CDR1 MNHGY, CDR2 SVAAGI. The CDR3 covers 16 residues.